This section outlines one TCR beta chain sequence together with its context. CDR3 size: 15 residues. Trimming removed 0 bases from V and 0 bases from J, with 9 bases in between. Germline lookup yields CDR1 DFQATT and CDR2 SNEGSKA (reference sequence). TCRdb analysed the 5' RACE reads with MiXCR anew, one entry per CDR3 protein. The data contain about 70,000 distinct CDR3 sequences, about 15% of them singletons. This sample is part of a study of HIV-infected patients and healthy controls. The V call is TRBV20-1, the J call TRBJ1-3; no clear D gene. The clonotype comes from a human donor in good health. The sample taken for sequencing was CD4+ T cells from blood. CDR3 DNA: TGCAGTGCTAGAGACGAGATCCACTCTGGAAACACCATATATTTT. Amino acid sequence: CSARDEIHSGNTIYF.